These 3 T cell receptor beta chains were all obtained from the same sample, sequenced in a study of identifying expanded T cells in peripheral blood. TCRdb keeps only in-frame clones here, not all; method: immunoSEQ multiplex PCR. The table records about 130,000 clones, around nine tenths of them present only once. Material: blood. These TCRs come from a person between 18 and 75 years old in good health.

This clone has only one observation. The V call is TRBV7-8, the J call TRBJ2-5; tentative D call: TRBD1 (6 bases). Germline V gene sequence: CDR1 SGHVS, CDR2 FQNEAQ. This CDR3 is built from 14 residues. Trimming stripped 1 base from V and 4 bases from J, with 10 bases between. In DNA form, the CDR3 reads TGTGCCAGCAGCTTAGTTACAGGGAGAGAGACCCAGTACTTC. Translated, it gives CASSLVTGRETQYF. Using reference TRBV7-8 and TRBJ2-5 for the parts outside the CDR3, the full variable domain is GAGVSQSPRYKVAKRGQDVALRCDPISGHVSLFWYQQALGQGPEFLTYFQNEAQLDKSGLPSDRFFAERPEGSVSTLKIQRTQQEDSAVYLCASSLVTGRETQYFGPGTRLLVL.

V usage is TRBV7-2 and J usage is TRBJ2-1; possible D gene TRBD2, 5 bases. CDR3 length equals 15 residues. V lost 2 bases and J lost 5, with 13 bases in between. CDR1 and CDR2 from the germline V gene are SGHTA and FQGNSA. The CDR3, as DNA: TGTGCCAGCAGCTTATACTTGACTAAGGACAATGAGCAGTTCTTC. It specifies CASSLYLTKDNEQFF.

The V call is TRBV5-6, the J call TRBJ1-2, with D perhaps matching TRBD1 (5 bases). Between the trimmed V and J ends, which lost 3 bases and 4 bases, there was a span of 22 bases. The germline V gene encodes CDR1 SGHDT and CDR2 YYEEEE. This CDR3 spans 17 amino acids. The CDR3 spells CASSSRGERGAVYGYTF. The CDR3 bases are TGTGCCAGCAGCTCCCGAGGCGAAAGGGGAGCAGTCTATGGCTACACCTTC. Combining the CDR3 with reference TRBV5-6 and TRBJ1-2 gives the whole variable domain DAGVTQSPTHLIKTRGQQVTLRCSPKSGHDTVSWYQQALGQGPQFIFQYYEEEERQRGNFPDRFSGHQFPNYSSELNVNALLLGDSALYLCASSSRGERGAVYGYTFGSGTRLTVV.